This T cell receptor beta chain derives from a study of beta chain features in type 1 diabetes. Points from the study as a whole: Patients with Type 1 diabetes showed moderately but significantly shorter TCRB CDR3s in all four CD4+ subsets.

As to this clone: The target antigen is unknown.

Germline-derived CDR1 and CDR2 are SQVTM and ANQGSEA. Trimming took off 3 bases at V and 4 bases at J, with 12 bases between the two ends. The CDR3 is 14 residues long. Sequenced material consisted of expressed TCRB transcripts (all of the isolated RNA was reverse transcribed). Clones were read by immunoSEQ multiplex PCR, and TCRdb kept only the in-frame ones, dropping some. The sample shows 310,000 or so clones, approximately 9.7% of them seen only once. This receptor was identified in a young man with type 1 diabetes. The chain combines TRBV29-1 with TRBJ1-4, with D hard to call. The specimen was central memory CD4+ T cells from blood. DNA for the CDR3: TGCAGCGTTGAGTCGGGTCGCAATAATGAAAAACTGTTTTTT. Its protein product is CSVESGRNNEKLFF.